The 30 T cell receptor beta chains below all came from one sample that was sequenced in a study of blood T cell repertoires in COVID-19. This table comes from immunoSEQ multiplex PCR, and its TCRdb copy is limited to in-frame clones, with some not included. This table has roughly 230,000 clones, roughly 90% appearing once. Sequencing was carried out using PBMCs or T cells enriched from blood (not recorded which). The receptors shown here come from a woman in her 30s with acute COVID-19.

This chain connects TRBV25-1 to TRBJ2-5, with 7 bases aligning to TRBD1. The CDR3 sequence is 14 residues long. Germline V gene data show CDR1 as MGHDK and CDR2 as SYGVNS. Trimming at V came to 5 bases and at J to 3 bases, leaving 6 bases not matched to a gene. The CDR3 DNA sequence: TGTGCCAGCAGTAAACCCGGGACAGAAGAGACCCAGTACTTC. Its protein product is CASSKPGTEETQYF.

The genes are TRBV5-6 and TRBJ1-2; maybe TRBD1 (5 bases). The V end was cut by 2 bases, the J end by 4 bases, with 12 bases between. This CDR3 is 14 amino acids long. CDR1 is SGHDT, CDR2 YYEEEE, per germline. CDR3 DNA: TGTGCCAGCAGCTTCTCCAGGGTGTCCTATGGCTACACCTTC. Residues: CASSFSRVSYGYTF.

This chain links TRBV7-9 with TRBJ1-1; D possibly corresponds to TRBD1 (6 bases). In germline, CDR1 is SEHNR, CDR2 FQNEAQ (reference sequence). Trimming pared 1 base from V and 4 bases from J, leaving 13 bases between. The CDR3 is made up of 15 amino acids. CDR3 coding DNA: TGTGCCAGCAGCTTAGAGAACATACAGGGCACTGAAGCTTTCTTT. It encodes CASSLENIQGTEAFF.

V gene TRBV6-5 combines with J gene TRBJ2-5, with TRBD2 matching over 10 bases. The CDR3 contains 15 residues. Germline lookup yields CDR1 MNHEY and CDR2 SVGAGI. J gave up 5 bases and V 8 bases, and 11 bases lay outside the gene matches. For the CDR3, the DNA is TGTGCCAGCTCAGTAGGTCTAGCGGGAGAGGAGACCCAGTACTTC. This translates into CASSVGLAGEETQYF.

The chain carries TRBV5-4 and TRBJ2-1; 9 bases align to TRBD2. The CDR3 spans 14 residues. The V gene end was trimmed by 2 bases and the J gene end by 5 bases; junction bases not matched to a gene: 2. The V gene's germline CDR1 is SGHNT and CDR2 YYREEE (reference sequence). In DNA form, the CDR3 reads TGTGCCAGCAGCTTAAAGCGGGGGGACAATGAGCAGTTCTTC. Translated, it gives CASSLKRGDNEQFF.

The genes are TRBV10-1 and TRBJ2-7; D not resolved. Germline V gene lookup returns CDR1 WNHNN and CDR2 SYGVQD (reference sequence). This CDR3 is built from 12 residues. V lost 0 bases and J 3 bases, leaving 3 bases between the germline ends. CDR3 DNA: TGCGCCAGCAGTGAGTCCGGCTACGAGCAGTACTTC. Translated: CASSESGYEQYF.

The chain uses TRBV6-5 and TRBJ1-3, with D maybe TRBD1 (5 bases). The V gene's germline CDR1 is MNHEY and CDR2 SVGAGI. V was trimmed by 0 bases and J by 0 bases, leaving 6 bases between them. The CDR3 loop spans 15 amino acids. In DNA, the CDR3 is TGTGCCAGCAGTTACTCGACAGTCTCTGGAAACACCATATATTTT. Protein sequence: CASSYSTVSGNTIYF.

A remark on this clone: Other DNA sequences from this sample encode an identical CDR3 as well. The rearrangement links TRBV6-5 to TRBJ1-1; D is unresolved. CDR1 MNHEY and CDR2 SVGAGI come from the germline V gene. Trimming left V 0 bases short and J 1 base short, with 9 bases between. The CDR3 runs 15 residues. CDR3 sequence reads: CASSYSNRGNTEAFF. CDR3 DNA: TGTGCCAGCAGTTACTCGAATCGGGGGAACACTGAAGCTTTCTTT.

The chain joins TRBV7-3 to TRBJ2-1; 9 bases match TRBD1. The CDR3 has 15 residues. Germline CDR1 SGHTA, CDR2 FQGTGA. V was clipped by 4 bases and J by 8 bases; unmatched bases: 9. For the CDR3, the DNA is TGTGCCAGCAGCTCGACAGGGGGAAAATCCGATGAGCAGTTCTTC. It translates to CASSSTGGKSDEQFF.

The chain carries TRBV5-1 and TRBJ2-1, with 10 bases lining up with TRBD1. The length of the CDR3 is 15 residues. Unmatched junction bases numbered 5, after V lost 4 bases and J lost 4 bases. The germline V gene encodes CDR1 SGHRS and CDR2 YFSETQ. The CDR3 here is CASSLGDRGYNEQFF. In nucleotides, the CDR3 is TGCGCCAGCAGCCTAGGGGACAGGGGATACAATGAGCAGTTCTTC.

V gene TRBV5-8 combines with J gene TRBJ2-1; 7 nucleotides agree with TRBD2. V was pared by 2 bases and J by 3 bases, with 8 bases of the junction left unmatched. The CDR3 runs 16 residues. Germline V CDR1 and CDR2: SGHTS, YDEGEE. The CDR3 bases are TGTGCCAGCAGCTTTCTCCGACTAGCACACTACAATGAGCAGTTCTTC. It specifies CASSFLRLAHYNEQFF.

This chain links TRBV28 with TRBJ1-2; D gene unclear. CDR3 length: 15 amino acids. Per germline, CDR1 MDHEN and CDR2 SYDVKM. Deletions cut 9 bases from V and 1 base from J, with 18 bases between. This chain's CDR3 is CARTKSAENNYGYTF. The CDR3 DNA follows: TGTGCCAGAACAAAATCAGCGGAAAATAACTATGGCTACACCTTC.

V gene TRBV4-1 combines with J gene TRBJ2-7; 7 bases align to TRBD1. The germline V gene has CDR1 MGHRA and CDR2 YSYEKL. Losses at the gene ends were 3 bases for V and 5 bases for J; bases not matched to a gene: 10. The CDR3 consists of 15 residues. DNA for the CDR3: TGCGCCAGCAGCCAGTTGGACGACAGGGTAAACGAGCAGTACTTC. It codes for CASSQLDDRVNEQYF.

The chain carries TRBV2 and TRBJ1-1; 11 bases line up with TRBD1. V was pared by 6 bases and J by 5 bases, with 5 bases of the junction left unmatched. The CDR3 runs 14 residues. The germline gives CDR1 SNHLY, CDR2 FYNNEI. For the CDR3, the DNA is TGTGCCAGCAGGCCCGGGACAGGGGGGACTGAAGCTTTCTTT. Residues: CASRPGTGGTEAFF.

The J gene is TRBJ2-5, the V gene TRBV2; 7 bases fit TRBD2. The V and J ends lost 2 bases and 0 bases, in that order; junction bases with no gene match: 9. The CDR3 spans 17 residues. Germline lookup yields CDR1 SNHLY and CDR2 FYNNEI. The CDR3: CASSESSGDYYQETQYF. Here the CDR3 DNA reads TGTGCCAGCAGTGAAAGTTCGGGGGACTATTACCAAGAGACCCAGTACTTC.

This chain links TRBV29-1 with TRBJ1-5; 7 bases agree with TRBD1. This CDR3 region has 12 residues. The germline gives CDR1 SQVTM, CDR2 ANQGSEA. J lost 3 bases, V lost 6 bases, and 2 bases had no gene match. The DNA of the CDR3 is TGCAGCGTGGGACAGAACAATCAGCCCCAGCATTTT. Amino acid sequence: CSVGQNNQPQHF.

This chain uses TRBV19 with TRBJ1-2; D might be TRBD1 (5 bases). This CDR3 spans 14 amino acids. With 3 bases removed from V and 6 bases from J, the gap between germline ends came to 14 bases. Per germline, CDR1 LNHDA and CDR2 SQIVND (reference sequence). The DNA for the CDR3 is TGTGCCAGTAGTATTCTTACAGGAGAACATGGCTACACCTTC. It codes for CASSILTGEHGYTF.

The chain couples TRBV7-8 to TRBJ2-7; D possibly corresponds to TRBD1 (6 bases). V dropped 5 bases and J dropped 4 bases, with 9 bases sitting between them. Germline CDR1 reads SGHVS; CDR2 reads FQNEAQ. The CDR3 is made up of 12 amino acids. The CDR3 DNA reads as TGTGCCAGCAGCCAACAGGGATACGAGCAGTACTTC. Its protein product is CASSQQGYEQYF.

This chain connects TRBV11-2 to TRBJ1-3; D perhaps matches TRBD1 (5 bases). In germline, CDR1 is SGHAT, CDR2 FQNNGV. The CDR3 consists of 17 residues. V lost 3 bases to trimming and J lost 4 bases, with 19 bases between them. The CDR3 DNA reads TGTGCCAGCAGCTTGTTAGTTACAGGCCCTGTCGGAAACACCATATATTTT. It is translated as CASSLLVTGPVGNTIYF.

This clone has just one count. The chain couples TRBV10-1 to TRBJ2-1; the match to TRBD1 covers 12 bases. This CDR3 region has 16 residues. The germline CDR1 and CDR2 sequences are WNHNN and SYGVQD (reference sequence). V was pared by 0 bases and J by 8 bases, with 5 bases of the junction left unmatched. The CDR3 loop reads CASSESGTGGTDEQFF. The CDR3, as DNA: TGCGCCAGCAGTGAGTCCGGGACAGGGGGCACGGATGAGCAGTTCTTC.

CDR3 sequence (DNA): TGTGCCAGCAGCGTACAGGGGCTGACAGATACGCAGTATTTT. This translates into CASSVQGLTDTQYF. The J gene is TRBJ2-3, the V gene TRBV9; tentative D call: TRBD1 (6 bases). Looked up from germline, CDR1 is SGDLS and CDR2 is YYNGEE. This CDR3 is built from 14 residues. The V gene lost 1 base and the J gene lost 3 bases, with 9 bases spanning the gap.

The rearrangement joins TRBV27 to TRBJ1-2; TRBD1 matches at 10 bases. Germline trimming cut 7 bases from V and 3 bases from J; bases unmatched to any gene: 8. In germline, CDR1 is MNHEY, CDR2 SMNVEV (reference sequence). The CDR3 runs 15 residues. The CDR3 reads CASTPLGQGHYGYTF. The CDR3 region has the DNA TGTGCCAGCACCCCTTTGGGACAGGGGCACTATGGCTACACCTTC.

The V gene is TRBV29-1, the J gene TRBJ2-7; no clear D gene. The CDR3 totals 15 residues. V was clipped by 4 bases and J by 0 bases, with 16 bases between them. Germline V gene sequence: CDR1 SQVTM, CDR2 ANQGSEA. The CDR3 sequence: CSVVSQVMGSYEQYF. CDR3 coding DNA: TGCAGCGTTGTTTCCCAGGTGATGGGCTCCTACGAGCAGTACTTC.

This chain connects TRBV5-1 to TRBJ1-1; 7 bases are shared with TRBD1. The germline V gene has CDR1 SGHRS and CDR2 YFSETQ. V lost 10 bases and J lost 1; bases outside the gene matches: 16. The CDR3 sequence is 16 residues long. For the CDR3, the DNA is TGCGCCGGAGACAGGGAATCTTACAACGCGAACACTGAAGCTTTCTTT. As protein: CAGDRESYNANTEAFF. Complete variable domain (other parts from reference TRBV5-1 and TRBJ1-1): KAGVTQTPRYLIKTRGQQVTLSCSPISGHRSVSWYQQTPGQGLQFLFEYFSETQRNKGNFPGRFSGRQFSNSRSEMNVSTLELGDSALYLCAGDRESYNANTEAFFGQGTRLTVV.

The CDR3 region has the DNA TGTGCCAGCAGCTCTGGACAGGGGGTGGGGAATGAAAAACTGTTTTTT. Encoded protein: CASSSGQGVGNEKLFF. The rearrangement links TRBV5-4 to TRBJ1-4; 10 nucleotides agree with TRBD1. The CDR3 has 16 residues. V was pared by 3 bases and J by 5 bases, with 7 bases of the junction left unmatched. The germline CDR1 and CDR2 sequences are SGHNT and YYREEE (reference sequence).

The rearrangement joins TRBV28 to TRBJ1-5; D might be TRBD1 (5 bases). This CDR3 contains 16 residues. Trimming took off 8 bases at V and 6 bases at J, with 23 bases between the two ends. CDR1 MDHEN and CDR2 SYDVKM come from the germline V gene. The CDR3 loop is CASRITGGERGQPQHF. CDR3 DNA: TGTGCCAGCCGGATCACAGGAGGGGAGAGGGGTCAGCCCCAGCATTTT. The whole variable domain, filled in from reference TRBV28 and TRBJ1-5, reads DVKVTQSSRYLVKRTGEKVFLECVQDMDHENMFWYRQDPGLGLRLIYFSYDVKMKEKGDIPEGYSVSREKKERFSLILESASTNQTSMYLCASRITGGERGQPQHFGDGTRLSIL.

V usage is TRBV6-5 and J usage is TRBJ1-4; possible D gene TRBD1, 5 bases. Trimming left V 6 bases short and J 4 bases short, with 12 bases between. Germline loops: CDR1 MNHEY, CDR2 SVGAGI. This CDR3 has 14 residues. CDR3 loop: CASSSGNGNEKLFF. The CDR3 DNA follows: TGTGCCAGCAGCTCAGGGAATGGTAATGAAAAACTGTTTTTT.

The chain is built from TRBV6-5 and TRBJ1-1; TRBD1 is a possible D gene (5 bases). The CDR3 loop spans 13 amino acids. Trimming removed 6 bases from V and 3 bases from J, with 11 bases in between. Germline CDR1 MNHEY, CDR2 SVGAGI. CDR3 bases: TGTGCCAGCAGCCTCAGGGAGGACACTGAAGCTTTCTTT. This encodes CASSLREDTEAFF.

CDR3 region: CSGLPGLARAAQFF. CDR3 DNA: TGCAGCGGTCTGCCGGGACTAGCGAGGGCGGCGCAGTTCTTC. The chain is built from TRBV29-1 and TRBJ2-1, with 10 bases fitting TRBD2. Germline assignment: CDR1 SQVTM and CDR2 ANQGSEA. V was clipped by 7 bases and J by 12 bases; unmatched bases: 15. The CDR3 is made up of 14 amino acids.

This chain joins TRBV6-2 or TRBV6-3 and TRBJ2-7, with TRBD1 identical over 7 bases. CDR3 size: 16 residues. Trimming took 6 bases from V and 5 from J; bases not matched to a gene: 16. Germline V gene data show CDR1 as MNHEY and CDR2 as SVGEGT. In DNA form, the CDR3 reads TGTGCCAGCAGCCACCGGGGACAGCACTGGACGGACGAGCAGTACTTC. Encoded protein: CASSHRGQHWTDEQYF.